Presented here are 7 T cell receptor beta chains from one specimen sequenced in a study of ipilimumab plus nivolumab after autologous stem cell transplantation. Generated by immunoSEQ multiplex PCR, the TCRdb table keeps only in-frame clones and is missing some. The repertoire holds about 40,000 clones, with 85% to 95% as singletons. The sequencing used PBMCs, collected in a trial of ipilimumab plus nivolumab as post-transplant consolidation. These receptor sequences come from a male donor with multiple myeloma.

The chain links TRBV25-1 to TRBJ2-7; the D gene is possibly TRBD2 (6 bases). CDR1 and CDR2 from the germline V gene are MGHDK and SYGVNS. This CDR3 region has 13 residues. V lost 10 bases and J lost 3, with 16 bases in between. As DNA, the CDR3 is TGTGCCACCGGGGGTCACGGGAACTACGAGCAGTACTTC. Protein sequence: CATGGHGNYEQYF.

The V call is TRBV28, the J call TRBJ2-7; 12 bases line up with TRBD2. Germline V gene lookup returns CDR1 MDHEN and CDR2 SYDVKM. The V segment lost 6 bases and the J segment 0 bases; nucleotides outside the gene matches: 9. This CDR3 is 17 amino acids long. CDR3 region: CASRTSGGLPISYEQYF. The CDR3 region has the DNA TGTGCCAGCAGGACTAGCGGGGGCCTACCTATCTCCTACGAGCAGTACTTC.

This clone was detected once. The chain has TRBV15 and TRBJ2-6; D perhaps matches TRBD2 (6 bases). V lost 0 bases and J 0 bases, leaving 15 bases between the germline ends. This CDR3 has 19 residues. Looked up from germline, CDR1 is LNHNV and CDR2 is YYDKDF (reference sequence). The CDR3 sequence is CATSRDWEETVSGANVLTF. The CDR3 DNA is TGTGCCACCAGCAGAGATTGGGAGGAGACCGTCTCTGGGGCCAACGTCCTGACTTTC.

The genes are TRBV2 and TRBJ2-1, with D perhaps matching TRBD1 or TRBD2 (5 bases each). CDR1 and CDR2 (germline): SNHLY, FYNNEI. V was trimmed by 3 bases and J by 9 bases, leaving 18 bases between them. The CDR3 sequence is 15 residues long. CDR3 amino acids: CASSDIRGAWGEQFF. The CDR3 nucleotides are TGTGCCAGCAGTGACATCCGGGGCGCCTGGGGTGAGCAGTTCTTC.

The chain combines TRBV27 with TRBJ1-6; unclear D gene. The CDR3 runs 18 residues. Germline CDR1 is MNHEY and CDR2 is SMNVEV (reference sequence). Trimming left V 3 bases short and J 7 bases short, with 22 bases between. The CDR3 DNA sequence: TGTGCCAGCAGTTTTCGGATGGTCGGGCCAATACCGAATTCACCCCTCCACTTT. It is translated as CASSFRMVGPIPNSPLHF.

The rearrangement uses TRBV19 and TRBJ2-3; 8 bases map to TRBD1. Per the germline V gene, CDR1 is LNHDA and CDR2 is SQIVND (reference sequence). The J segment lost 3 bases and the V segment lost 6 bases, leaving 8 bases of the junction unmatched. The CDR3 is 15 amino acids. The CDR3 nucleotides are TGTGCCAGTAGGGAGACAGGGGCGGGGACAGATACGCAGTATTTT. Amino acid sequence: CASRETGAGTDTQYF.

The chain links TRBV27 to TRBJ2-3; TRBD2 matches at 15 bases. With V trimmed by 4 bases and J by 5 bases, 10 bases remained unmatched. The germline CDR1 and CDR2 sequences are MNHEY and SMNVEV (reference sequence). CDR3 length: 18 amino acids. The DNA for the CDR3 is TGTGCCAGCAGTTCCTGGACTAGCGGGGGGGCCGGAAAAGATACGCAGTATTTT. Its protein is CASSSWTSGGAGKDTQYF.